The clone carrying this T cell receptor (beta chain) occurred many times. The antigen remains unidentified. This record belongs to a study of PD-1 blockade in mismatch repair-deficient tumors. Libraries were prepared by immunoSEQ multiplex PCR; TCRdb keeps only in-frame clonotypes and omits some of them. The table has over 75,000 clones, more than 65% seen once. The germline V gene encodes CDR1 SQVTM and CDR2 ANQGSEA. With V trimmed by 1 base and J by 3 bases, 4 bases remained unmatched. The CDR3 totals 15 residues. Every patient had mismatch repair deficiency by PCR or immunohistochemistry. TCRs were sequenced from a few patients responding to pembrolizumab. General study findings and limits: After pembrolizumab, tumor-resident clones rose rapidly, then generally contracted before radiologic responses.

This sequence joins TRBV29-1 and TRBJ1-1; TRBD1 aligns across 11 bases. The sequence was collected from an adult with mismatch repair-deficient cancer. The specimen comprised peripheral blood, sampled 12 weeks after starting pembrolizumab. CDR3 amino acids: CSVEAGTGGYTEAFF. The DNA for the CDR3 is TGCAGCGTTGAAGCGGGGACAGGGGGGTACACTGAAGCTTTCTTT.